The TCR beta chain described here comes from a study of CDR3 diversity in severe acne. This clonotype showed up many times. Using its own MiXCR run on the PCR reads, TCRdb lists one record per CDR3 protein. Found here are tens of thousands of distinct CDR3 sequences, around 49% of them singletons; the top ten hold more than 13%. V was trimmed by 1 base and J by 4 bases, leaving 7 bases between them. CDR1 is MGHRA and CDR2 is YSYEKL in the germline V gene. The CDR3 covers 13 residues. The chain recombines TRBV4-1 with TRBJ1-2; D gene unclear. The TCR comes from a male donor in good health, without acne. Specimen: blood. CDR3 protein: CASSQAHGYGYTF. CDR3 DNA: TGCGCCAGCAGCCAAGCCCATGGCTATGGCTACACCTTC.